The sequence of this T cell receptor beta chain was determined in a study of blood T cells in healthy people across ages. Study-wide context: Per two T cells, about one barcoded beta molecule was captured through template switching. Study findings and constraints: Researchers said unsorted PBMCs prevented a conclusive naive versus antigen-experienced comparison. Strongly correlated with naive T cell percentage was TCR beta diversity. Donors of long life had a larger count of naive CD4+ cells and greater diversity than aged donors.

Regarding this clonotype: Its antigen remains unidentified.

Germline-derived CDR1 and CDR2 are SGHVS and FQNEAQ. V lost 8 bases and J lost 0, with 14 bases in between. The length of the CDR3 is 15 residues. A second PCR, run for about 7 to 11 cycles, used a sample-barcoded 5' primer plus a J-beta primer mix. One entry per CDR3 protein, called by TCRdb with MiXCR from the 5' RACE reads. The sample includes some 1.8 million distinct CDR3 sequences, roughly 43% seen only once; the top ten take more than 20%. This sequence was found in a human donor in good health. The rearrangement uses TRBV7-8 and TRBJ2-1, with D possibly TRBD1 on 6 matching bases. The sequenced material came from blood. CDR3 nucleotides: TGTGCCAGCGTCTACGTCAGGGGCTCCTACAATGAGCAGTTCTTC. It yields the protein CASVYVRGSYNEQFF.